The clone carrying this T cell receptor beta chain occurred a few times. The antigen remains unidentified. Sequencing used cDNA as its template, made by extracting RNA and reverse transcribing it. Repertoires were generated with immunoSEQ multiplex PCR, while TCRdb's copy carries only in-frame clones and drops some. This sample has about 110,000 clones, with 55% to 70% found just once. The source of the sample is a study of CD8+ T cells in alopecia areata. Whole-study results and caveats: Possibly because of HLA-related factors, TCR sharing was less clear across patients than in mice.

Researchers gathered lesional scalp punch biopsies and peripheral blood from patients with alopecia areata. Germline V gene sequence: CDR1 SQVTM, CDR2 ANQGSEA. Trimming removed 5 bases from V and 8 bases from J; junction bases left unmatched: 16. CDR3 length: 15 amino acids. The source of this sequence is a human donor with alopecia areata. The source material was NKG2D-low CD8+ T cells sorted from blood. The J gene is TRBJ1-2, the V gene TRBV29-1; TRBD1 agrees at 8 bases. The CDR3 DNA follows: TGCAGCGTTAATAACCCCCTGGACAGGGTCATGGGCTACACCTTC. It codes for CSVNNPLDRVMGYTF.